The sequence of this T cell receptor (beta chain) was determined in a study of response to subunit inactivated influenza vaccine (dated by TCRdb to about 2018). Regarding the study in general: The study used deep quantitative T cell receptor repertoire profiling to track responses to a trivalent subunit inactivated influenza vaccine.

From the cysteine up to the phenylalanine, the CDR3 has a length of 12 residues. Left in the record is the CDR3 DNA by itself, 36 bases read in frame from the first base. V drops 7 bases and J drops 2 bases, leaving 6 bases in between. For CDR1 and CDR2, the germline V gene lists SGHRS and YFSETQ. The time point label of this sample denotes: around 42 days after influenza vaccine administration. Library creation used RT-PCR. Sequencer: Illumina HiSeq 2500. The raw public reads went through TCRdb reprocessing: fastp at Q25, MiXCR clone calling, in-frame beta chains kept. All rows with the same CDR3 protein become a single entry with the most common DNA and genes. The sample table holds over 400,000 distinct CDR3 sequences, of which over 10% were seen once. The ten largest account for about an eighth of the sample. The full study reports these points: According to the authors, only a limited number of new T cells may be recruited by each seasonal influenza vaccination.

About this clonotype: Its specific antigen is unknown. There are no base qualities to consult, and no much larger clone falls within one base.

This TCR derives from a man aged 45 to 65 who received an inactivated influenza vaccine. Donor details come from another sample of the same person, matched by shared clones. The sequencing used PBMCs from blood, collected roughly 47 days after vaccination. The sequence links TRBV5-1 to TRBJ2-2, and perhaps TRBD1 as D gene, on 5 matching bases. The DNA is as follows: TGCGCCAGCTGGGGCAACACCGGGGAGCTGTTTTTT. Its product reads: CASWGNTGELFF.